The 11 T cell receptor beta chains given below trace back to one sample, sequenced in a study of cytotoxic CD8 clonotypes in ibrutinib-treated CLL. Method: immunoSEQ multiplex PCR; TCRdb's copy keeps in-frame clones and lacks some. The table records about 130,000 clones, roughly 83% of them present only once. The sequencing used PBMCs, collected after 12 months of ibrutinib treatment. The receptors were gathered from a human donor with chronic lymphocytic leukemia.

J is TRBJ2-1 and V is TRBV7-3; 12 bases match TRBD2. Germline trimming cut 1 base from V and 0 bases from J; bases unmatched to any gene: 7. CDR1 is SGHTA and CDR2 is FQGTGA in the germline V gene. The CDR3 has 19 amino acids. CDR3 nucleotide sequence: TGTGCCAGCAGCTTAAACGGACTAGCGGGAACAGACTCCTACAATGAGCAGTTCTTC. It is translated as CASSLNGLAGTDSYNEQFF.

V and J are TRBV6-5 and TRBJ2-1; no reliable D call. The CDR3 is made up of 10 amino acids. Germline lookup yields CDR1 MNHEY and CDR2 SVGAGI. V dropped 8 bases and J dropped 9 bases, with 8 bases sitting between them. CDR3 bases: TGTGCCAGCGGTAGCATTGAGCAGTTCTTC. Its protein product is CASGSIEQFF.

The rearrangement links TRBV5-1 to TRBJ2-5; no firm D call. The V end was cut by 6 bases, the J end by 7 bases, with 13 bases between. Germline lookup yields CDR1 SGHRS and CDR2 YFSETQ. The CDR3 has 12 amino acids. CDR3: CASIRRTGTQYF. In nucleotides, the CDR3 is TGCGCCAGCATCAGAAGAACGGGGACCCAGTACTTC.

This clone has a handful of counts. The chain recombines TRBV9 with TRBJ1-3; maybe TRBD1 (6 bases). CDR1 is SGDLS and CDR2 is YYNGEE in the germline V gene. The germline V and J ends were trimmed by 0 bases and 2 bases, with 15 bases remaining between them. CDR3 length: 17 residues. Here the CDR3 reads CASSVDPPGVPGNTIYF. The CDR3, as DNA: TGTGCCAGCAGCGTAGATCCCCCAGGGGTACCTGGAAACACCATATATTTT.

The chain employs TRBV27 and TRBJ1-5; a weak D match, TRBD1 (5 bases). CDR3 length: 14 amino acids. V lost 4 bases and J 6 bases, leaving 13 bases between the germline ends. The germline CDR1 and CDR2 sequences are MNHEY and SMNVEV (reference sequence). The DNA of the CDR3 is TGTGCCAGCAGTTCTGCGGGGGAGGCTCAGCCCCAGCATTTT. Amino acid sequence: CASSSAGEAQPQHF.

V and J are TRBV2 and TRBJ2-1, with TRBD2 as a possible D gene (5 bases). This CDR3 region has 12 residues. With 6 bases removed from V and 6 bases from J, the gap between germline ends came to 9 bases. The germline V gene encodes CDR1 SNHLY and CDR2 FYNNEI. The CDR3 here is CASRSAGNEQFF. In nucleotides, the CDR3 is TGTGCCAGCAGGTCCGCGGGCAATGAGCAGTTCTTC. The whole variable domain, filled in from reference TRBV2 and TRBJ2-1, reads EPEVTQTPSHQVTQMGQEVILRCVPISNHLYFYWYRQILGQKVEFLVSFYNNEISEKSEIFDDQFSVERPDGSNFTLKIRSTKLEDSAMYFCASRSAGNEQFFGPGTRLTVL.

The chain is built from TRBV19 and TRBJ2-1; TRBD2 matches at 7 bases. The germline V gene encodes CDR1 LNHDA and CDR2 SQIVND (reference sequence). The junction had 9 bases not matched to a gene; V was cut back by 9 bases and J by 4 bases. The CDR3 sequence is 14 residues long. CDR3: CASRRASGYNEQFF. The DNA for the CDR3 is TGTGCCAGCCGCCGGGCTAGCGGATACAATGAGCAGTTCTTC.

The genes are TRBV4-3 and TRBJ2-1; D possibly corresponds to TRBD2 (5 bases). Germline V CDR1 and CDR2: LGHNA, YSLEER. Trimming shortened V by 4 bases and J by 0 bases, and 10 bases separated the two germline ends. This CDR3 is built from 15 residues. The CDR3 spells CASSRSESSYNEQFF. The CDR3 DNA reads TGCGCCAGCAGCCGTAGCGAAAGCTCCTACAATGAGCAGTTCTTC.

The sample holds a few counts of this clone. The chain links TRBV4-3 to TRBJ1-5, with 11 bases lining up with TRBD1. After removal of 2 bases from V and 5 bases from J, the junction contained 2 bases not matched to a gene. The V gene's germline CDR1 is LGHNA and CDR2 YSLEER. CDR3 length: 15 amino acids. CDR3 region: CASSQRTGGDQPQHF. DNA for the CDR3: TGCGCCAGCAGCCAACGGACAGGGGGCGATCAGCCCCAGCATTTT.

The chain carries TRBV4-2 and TRBJ2-3; D is possibly TRBD2 (5 bases). From germline, CDR1 is LGHNA and CDR2 YNFKEQ. The CDR3 length is 14 residues. The V gene lost 3 bases and the J gene lost 3 bases, with 10 bases spanning the gap. The CDR3 loop reads CASSHFRDTDTQYF. The CDR3 coding sequence is TGTGCCAGCAGCCATTTTCGGGATACAGATACGCAGTATTTT.

The chain uses TRBV4-3 and TRBJ2-1, with 9 positions matching TRBD1. This CDR3 has 16 residues. V shed 0 bases and J 7 bases; nucleotides not matched to a gene: 7. Germline values: CDR1 LGHNA, CDR2 YSLEER. This chain's CDR3 is CASSQDLTGGRNEQFF. The CDR3 nucleotides are TGCGCCAGCAGCCAAGACTTGACAGGGGGTCGAAATGAGCAGTTCTTC.